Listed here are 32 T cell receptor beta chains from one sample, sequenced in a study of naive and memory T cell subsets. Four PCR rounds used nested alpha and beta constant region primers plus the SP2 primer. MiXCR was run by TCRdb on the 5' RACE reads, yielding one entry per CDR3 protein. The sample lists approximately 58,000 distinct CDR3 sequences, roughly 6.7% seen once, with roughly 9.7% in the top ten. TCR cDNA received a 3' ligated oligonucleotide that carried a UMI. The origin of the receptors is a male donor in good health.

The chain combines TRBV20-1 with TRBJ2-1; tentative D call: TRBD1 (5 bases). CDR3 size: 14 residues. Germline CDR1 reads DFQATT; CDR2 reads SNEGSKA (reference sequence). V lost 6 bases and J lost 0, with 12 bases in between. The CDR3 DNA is TGCAGTGCCGCCTCAGACAGCTCCTACAATGAGCAGTTCTTC. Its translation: CSAASDSSYNEQFF.

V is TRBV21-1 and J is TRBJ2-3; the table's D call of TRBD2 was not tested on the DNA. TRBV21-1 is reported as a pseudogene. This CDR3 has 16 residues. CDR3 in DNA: TGTGCCAGCAGCGCAAATAGCGGGAACAGCACAGATACGCAGTATTTT. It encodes CASSANSGNSTDTQYF.

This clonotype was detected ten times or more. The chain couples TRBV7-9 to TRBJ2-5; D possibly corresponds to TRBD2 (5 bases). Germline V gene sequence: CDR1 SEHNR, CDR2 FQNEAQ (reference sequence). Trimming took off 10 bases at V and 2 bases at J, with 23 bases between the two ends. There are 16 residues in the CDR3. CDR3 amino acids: CATESGSTGLQETQYF. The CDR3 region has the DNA TGTGCCACCGAGAGTGGGTCCACGGGATTACAAGAGACCCAGTACTTC. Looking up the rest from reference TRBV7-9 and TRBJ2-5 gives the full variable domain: DTGVSQNPRHKITKRGQNVTFRCDPISEHNRLYWYRQTLGQGPEFLTYFQNEAQLEKSRLLSDRFSAERPKGSFSTLEIQRTEQGDSAMYLCATESGSTGLQETQYFGPGTRLLVL.

Here the CDR3 reads CASSNGRAGGHTDTQYF. In DNA form, the CDR3 reads TGTGCCAGTAGTAACGGGAGGGCCGGGGGGCATACAGATACGCAGTATTTT. V and J are TRBV19 and TRBJ2-3; 8 nucleotides agree with TRBD2. CDR1 and CDR2 from the germline V gene are LNHDA and SQIVND (reference sequence). The CDR3 sequence is 17 residues long. Trimming removed 4 bases from V and 3 bases from J; junction bases left unmatched: 12.

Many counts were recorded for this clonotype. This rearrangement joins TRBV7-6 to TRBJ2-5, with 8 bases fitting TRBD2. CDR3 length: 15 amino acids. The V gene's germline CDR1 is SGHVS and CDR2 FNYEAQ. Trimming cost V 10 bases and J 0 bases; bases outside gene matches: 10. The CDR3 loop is CATGGGSVYQETQYF. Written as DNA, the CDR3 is TGTGCCACCGGGGGGGGGAGCGTTTACCAAGAGACCCAGTACTTC.

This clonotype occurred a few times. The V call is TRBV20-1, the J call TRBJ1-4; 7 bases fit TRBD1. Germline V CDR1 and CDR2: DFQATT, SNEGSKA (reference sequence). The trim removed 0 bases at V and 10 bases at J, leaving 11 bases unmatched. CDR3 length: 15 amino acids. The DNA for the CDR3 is TGCAGTGCTAGAGATTTACAGGGGTTCCAAGGAAAACTGTTTTTT. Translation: CSARDLQGFQGKLFF.

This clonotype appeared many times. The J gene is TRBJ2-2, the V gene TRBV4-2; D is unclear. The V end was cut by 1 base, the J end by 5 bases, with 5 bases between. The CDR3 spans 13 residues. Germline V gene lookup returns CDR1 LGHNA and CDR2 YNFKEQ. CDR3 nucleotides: TGTGCCAGCAGCCAAGTACAAACCGGGGAGCTGTTTTTT. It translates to CASSQVQTGELFF.

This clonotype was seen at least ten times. The CDR3 here is CASRRGGASNQPQHF. The CDR3 DNA follows: TGTGCCAGCCGCCGGGGGGGCGCCAGCAATCAGCCCCAGCATTTT. J is TRBJ1-5 and V is TRBV6-1; the D gene is possibly TRBD1 (6 bases). CDR3 length equals 15 residues. Trimming took 8 bases from V and 1 from J, leaving 15 bases between them. Per germline, CDR1 MNHNS and CDR2 SASEGT.

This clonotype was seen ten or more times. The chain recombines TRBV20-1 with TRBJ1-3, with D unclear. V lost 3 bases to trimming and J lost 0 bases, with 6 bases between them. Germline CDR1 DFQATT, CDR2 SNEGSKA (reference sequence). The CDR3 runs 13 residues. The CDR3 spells CSASPNSGNTIYF. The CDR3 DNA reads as TGCAGTGCTAGCCCAAACTCTGGAAACACCATATATTTT.

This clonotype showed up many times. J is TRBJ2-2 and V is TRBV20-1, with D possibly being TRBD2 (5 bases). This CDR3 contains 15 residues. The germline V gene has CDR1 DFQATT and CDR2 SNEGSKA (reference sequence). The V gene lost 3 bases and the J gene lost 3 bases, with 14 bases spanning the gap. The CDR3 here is CSASRGSFDTGELFF. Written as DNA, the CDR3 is TGCAGTGCTAGCCGAGGGAGCTTCGACACCGGGGAGCTGTTTTTT.

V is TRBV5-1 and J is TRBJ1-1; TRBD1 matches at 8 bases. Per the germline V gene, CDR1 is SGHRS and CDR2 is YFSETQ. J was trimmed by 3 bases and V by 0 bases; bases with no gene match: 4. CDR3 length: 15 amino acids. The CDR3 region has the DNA TGCGCCAGCAGCTTGGGACAGGGGACCGACACTGAAGCTTTCTTT. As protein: CASSLGQGTDTEAFF.

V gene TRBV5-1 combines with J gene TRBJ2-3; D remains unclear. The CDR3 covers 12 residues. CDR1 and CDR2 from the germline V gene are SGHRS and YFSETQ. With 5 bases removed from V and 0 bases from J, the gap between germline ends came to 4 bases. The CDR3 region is CASRPSTDTQYF. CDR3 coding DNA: TGCGCCAGCAGGCCGAGCACAGATACGCAGTATTTT.

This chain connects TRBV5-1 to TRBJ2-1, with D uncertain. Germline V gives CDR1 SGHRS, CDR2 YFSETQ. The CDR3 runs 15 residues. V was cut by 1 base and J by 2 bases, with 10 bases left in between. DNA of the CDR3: TGCGCCAGCAGCTTGACCCAGAGTCCCTACAATGAGCAGTTCTTC. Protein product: CASSLTQSPYNEQFF.

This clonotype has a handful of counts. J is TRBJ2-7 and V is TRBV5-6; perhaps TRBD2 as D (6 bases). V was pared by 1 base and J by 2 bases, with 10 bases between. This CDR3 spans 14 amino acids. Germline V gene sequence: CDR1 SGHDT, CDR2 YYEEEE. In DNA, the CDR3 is TGTGCCAGCAGCTTGCTGGGGGGTACCTACGAGCAGTACTTC. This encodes CASSLLGGTYEQYF.

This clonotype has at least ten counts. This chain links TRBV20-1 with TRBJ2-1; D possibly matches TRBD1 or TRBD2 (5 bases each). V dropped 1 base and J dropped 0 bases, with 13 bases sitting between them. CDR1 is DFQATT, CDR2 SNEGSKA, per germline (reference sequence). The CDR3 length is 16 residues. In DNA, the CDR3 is TGCAGTGCTAGAGTATTCGGGGCGCACTCCTACAATGAGCAGTTCTTC. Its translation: CSARVFGAHSYNEQFF.

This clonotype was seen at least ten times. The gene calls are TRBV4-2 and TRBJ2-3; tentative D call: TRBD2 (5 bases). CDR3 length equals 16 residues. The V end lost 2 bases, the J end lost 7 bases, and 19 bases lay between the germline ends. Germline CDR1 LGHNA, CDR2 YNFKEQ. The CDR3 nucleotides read TGTGCCAGCAGCCAACTGAGCGGCAGCCAGCGAAATACGCAGTATTTT. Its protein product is CASSQLSGSQRNTQYF.

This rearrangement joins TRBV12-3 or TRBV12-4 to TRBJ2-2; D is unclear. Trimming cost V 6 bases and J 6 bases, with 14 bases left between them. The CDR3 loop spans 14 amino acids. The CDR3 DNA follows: TGTGCCAGCAGGGCCGAGAGCGTCTCCGGGGAGCTGTTTTTT. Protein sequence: CASRAESVSGELFF.

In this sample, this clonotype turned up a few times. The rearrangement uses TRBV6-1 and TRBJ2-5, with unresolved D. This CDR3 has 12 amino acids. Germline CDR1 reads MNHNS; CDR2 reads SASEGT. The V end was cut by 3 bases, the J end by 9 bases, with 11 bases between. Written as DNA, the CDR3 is TGTGCCAGCAGTGACAGCCCTCCATCCCAGTACTTC. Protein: CASSDSPPSQYF.

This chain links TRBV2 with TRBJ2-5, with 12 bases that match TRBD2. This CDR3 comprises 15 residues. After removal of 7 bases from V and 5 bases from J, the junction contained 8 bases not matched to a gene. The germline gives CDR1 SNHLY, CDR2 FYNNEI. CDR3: CASKPTSGGVETQYF. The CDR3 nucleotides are TGTGCCAGCAAACCGACTAGCGGGGGAGTGGAGACCCAGTACTTC.

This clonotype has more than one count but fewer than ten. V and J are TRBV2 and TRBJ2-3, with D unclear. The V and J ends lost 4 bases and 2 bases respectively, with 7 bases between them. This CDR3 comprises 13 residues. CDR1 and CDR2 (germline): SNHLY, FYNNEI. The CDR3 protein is CASSGLSTDTQYF. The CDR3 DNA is TGTGCCAGCAGTGGACTCTCCACAGATACGCAGTATTTT.

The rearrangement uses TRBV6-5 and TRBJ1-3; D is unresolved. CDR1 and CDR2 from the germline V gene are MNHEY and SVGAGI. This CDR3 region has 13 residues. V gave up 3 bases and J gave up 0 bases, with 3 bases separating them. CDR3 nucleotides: TGTGCCAGCAGTTATACCTCTGGAAACACCATATATTTT. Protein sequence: CASSYTSGNTIYF.

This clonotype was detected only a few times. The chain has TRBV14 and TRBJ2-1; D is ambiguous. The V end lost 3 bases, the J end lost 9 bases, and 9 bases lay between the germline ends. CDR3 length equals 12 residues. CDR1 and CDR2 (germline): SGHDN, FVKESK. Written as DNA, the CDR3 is TGTGCCAGCAGCCATCTAGAGCGTGAGCAGTTCTTC. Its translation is CASSHLEREQFF.

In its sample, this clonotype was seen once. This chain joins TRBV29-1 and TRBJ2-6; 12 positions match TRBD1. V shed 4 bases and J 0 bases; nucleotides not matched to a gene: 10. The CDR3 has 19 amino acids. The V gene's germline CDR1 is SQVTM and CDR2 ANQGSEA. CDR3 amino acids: CSVVGDRGRRGSGANVLTF. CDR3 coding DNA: TGCAGCGTTGTAGGGGACAGGGGGCGGAGGGGCTCTGGGGCCAACGTCCTGACTTTC.

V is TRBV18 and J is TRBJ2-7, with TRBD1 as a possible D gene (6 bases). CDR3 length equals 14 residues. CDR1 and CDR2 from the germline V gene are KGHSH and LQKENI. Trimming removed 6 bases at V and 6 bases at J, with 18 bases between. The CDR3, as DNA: TGTGCCAGCTCCTGGGGGCAGGGGCAAATCGAGCAGTACTTC. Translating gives CASSWGQGQIEQYF.

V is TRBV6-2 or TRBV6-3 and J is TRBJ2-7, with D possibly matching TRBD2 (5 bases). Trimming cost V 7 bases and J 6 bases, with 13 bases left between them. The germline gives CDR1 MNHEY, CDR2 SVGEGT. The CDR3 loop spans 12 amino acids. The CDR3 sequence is CASTRAVGEQYF. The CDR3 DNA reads TGTGCCAGCACGAGGGCAGTAGGCGAGCAGTACTTC.

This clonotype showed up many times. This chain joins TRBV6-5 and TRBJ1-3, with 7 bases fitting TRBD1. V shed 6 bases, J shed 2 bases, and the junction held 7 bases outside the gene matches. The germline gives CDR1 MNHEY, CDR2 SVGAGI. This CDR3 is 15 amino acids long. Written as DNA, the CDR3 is TGTGCCAGCAGCCCACAGGGGTTGGCTGGAAACACCATATATTTT. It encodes CASSPQGLAGNTIYF.

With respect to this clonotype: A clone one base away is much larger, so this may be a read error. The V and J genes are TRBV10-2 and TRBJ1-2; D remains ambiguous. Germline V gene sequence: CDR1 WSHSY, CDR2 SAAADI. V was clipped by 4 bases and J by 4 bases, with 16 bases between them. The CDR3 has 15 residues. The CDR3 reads CASSVSQLGSYGYTF. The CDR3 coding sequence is TGCGCCAGCAGTGTGTCCCAGTTGGGGAGCTATGGCTACACCTTC.

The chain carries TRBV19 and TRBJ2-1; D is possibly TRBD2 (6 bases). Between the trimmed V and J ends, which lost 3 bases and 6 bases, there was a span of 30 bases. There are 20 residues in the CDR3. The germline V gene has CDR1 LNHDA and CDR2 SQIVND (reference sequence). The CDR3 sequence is CASSMQDLTLGAGPSNEQFF. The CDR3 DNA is TGTGCCAGTAGTATGCAAGACCTGACTCTTGGCGCGGGGCCTTCCAATGAGCAGTTCTTC.

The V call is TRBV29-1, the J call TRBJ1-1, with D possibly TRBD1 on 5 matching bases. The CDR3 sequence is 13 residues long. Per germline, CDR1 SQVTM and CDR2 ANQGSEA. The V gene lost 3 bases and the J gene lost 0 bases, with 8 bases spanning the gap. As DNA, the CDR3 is TGCAGCGTTGATCCGGGGCTGAACACTGAAGCTTTCTTT. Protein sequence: CSVDPGLNTEAFF.

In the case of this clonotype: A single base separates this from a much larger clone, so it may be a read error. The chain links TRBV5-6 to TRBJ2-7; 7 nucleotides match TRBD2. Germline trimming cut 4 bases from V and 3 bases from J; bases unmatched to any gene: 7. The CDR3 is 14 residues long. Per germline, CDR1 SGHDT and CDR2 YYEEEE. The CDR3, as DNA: TGTGCCAGCAGCCTGGGACTATCCAACTACGAGCAGTACTTC. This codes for CASSLGLSNYEQYF.

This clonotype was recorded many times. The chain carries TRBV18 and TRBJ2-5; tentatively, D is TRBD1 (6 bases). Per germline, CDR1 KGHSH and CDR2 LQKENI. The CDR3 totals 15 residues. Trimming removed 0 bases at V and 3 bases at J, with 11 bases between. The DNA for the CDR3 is TGTGCCAGCTCACCACCGAGAGGACAGAAAGAGACCCAGTACTTC. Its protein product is CASSPPRGQKETQYF.

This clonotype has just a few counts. CDR3 loop: CASSPGTGRGQPQHF. As DNA, the CDR3 is TGTGCCAGCAGCCCCGGGACAGGGAGGGGTCAGCCCCAGCATTTT. The chain recombines TRBV12-3 or TRBV12-4 with TRBJ1-5; the match to TRBD1 covers 9 bases. The CDR3 length is 15 residues. V trimming: 6 bases; J trimming: 6 bases; junction bases outside the gene matches: 9.